The following is a T cell receptor (beta chain) sequence with its context. From germline, CDR1 is SGHAT and CDR2 FQNNGV. V was pared by 4 bases and J by 7 bases, with 17 bases between. This CDR3 region has 15 residues. These data originate in a study of blood T cell repertoires in COVID-19. Study overall: There were acute and convalescent COVID-19 samples, and they came from the United States, Italy and Spain.

Method: immunoSEQ multiplex PCR; TCRdb's copy keeps in-frame clones and lacks some. The repertoire holds about 320,000 clones, with over 70% as singletons. The sample comprised peripheral blood. This chain connects TRBV11-2 to TRBJ1-5; D may be TRBD1 (6 bases). This sequence originates from a woman aged 45-59 years with acute or convalescent COVID-19. The CDR3 here is CASSSGGAGEQPQHF. In nucleotides, the CDR3 is TGTGCCAGCAGCTCTGGGGGGGCAGGGGAACAGCCCCAGCATTTT.